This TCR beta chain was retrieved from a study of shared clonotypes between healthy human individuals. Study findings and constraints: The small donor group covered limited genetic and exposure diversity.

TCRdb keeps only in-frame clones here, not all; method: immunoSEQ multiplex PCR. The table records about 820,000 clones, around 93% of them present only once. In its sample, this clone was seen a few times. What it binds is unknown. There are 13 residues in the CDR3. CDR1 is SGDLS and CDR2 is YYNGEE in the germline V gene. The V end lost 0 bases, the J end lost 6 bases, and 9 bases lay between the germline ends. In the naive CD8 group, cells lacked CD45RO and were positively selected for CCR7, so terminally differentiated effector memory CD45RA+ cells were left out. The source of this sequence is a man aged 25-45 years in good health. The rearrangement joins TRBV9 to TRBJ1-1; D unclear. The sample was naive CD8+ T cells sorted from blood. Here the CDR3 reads CASSVVSQAEAFF. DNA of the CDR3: TGTGCCAGCAGCGTAGTCTCCCAGGCTGAAGCTTTCTTT.